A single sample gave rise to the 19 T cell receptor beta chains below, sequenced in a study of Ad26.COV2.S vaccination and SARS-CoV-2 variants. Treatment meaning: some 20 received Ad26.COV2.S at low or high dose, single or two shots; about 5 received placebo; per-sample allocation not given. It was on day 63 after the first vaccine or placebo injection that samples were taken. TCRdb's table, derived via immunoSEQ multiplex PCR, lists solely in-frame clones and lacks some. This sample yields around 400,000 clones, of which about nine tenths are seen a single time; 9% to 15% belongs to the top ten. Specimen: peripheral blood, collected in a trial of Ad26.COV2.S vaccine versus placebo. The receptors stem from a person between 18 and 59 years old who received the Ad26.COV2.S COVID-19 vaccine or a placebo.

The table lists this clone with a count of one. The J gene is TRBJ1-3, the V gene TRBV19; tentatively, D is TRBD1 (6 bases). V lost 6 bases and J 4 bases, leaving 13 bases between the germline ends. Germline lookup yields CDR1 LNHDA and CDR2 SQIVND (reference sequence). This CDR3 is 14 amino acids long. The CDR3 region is CASRPRGTGNTIYF. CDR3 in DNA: TGTGCCAGTAGACCTAGAGGGACAGGAAACACCATATATTTT. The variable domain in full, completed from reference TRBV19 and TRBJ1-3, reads DGGITQSPKYLFRKEGQNVTLSCEQNLNHDAMYWYRQDPGQGLRLIYYSQIVNDFQKGDIAEGYSVSREKKESFPLTVTSAQKNPTAFYLCASRPRGTGNTIYFGEGSWLTVV.

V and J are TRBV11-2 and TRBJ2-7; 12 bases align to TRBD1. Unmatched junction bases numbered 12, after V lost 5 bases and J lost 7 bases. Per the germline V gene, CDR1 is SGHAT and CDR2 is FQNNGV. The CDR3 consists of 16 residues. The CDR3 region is CASSGTGTGGAGEQYF. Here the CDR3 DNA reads TGTGCCAGCAGCGGAACCGGGACAGGGGGCGCGGGTGAGCAGTACTTC.

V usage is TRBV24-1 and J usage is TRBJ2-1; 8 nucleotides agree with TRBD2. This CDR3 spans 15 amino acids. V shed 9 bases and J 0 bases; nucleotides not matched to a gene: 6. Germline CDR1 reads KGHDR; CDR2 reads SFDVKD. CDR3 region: CATSPREGSYNEQFF. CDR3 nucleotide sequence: TGTGCCACCTCACCACGGGAGGGCTCCTACAATGAGCAGTTCTTC.

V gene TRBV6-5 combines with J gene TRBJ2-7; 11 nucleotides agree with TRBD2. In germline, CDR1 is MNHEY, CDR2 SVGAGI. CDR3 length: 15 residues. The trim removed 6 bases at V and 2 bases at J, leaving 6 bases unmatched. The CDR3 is CASRQLAGAPYEQYF. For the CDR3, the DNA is TGTGCCAGCAGACAACTAGCGGGAGCCCCCTACGAGCAGTACTTC.

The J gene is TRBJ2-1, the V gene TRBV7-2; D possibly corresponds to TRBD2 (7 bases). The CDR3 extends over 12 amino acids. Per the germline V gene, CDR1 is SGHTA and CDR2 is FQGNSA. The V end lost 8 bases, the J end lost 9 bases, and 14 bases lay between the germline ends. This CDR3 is CASGRGGGEQFF. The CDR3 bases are TGTGCCAGCGGGAGGGGAGGGGGTGAGCAGTTCTTC. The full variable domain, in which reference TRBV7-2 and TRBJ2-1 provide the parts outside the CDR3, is GAGVSQSPSNKVTEKGKDVELRCDPISGHTALYWYRQSLGQGLEFLIYFQGNSAPDKSGLPSDRFSAERTGGSVSTLTIQRTQQEDSAVYLCASGRGGGEQFFGPGTRLTVL.

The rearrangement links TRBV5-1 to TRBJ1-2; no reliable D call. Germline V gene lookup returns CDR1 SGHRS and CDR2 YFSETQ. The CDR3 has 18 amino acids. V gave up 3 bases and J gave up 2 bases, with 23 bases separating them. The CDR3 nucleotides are TGCGCCAGCAGCTCCCCTAACAGATCCTCTAAAATAAACTATGGCTACACCTTC. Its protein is CASSSPNRSSKINYGYTF.

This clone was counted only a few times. As DNA, the CDR3 is TGTGCCAGCTTGGGAGTATCGACTGAAGCTTTCTTT. This translates into CASLGVSTEAFF. The chain is built from TRBV5-6 and TRBJ1-1; no reliable D call. The CDR3 is 12 amino acids. The V end lost 7 bases, the J end lost 5 bases, and 12 bases lay between the germline ends. Germline CDR1 SGHDT, CDR2 YYEEEE.

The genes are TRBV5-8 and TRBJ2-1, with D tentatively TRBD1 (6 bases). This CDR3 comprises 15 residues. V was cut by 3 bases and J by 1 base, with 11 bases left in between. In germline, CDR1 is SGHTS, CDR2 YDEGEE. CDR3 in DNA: TGTGCCAGCAGCTACAGGGTCAGATCCTACAATGAGCAGTTCTTC. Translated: CASSYRVRSYNEQFF.

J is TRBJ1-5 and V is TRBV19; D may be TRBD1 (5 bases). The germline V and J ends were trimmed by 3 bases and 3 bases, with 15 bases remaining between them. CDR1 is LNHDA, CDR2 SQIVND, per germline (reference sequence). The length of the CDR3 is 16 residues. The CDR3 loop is CASSILSQGYNQPQHF. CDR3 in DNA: TGTGCCAGTAGTATTCTGAGCCAGGGCTACAATCAGCCCCAGCATTTT.

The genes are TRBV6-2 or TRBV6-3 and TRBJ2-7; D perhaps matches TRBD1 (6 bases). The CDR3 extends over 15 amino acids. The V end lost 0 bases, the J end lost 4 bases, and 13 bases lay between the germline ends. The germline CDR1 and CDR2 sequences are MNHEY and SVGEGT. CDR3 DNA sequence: TGTGCCAGCAGTTACTCGGACAGAGCCGAATACGAGCAGTACTTC. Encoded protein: CASSYSDRAEYEQYF.

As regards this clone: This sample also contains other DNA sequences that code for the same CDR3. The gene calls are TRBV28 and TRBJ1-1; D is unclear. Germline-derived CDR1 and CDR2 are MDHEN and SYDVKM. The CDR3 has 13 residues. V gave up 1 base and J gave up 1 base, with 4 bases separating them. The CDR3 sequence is CASSLLGNTEAFF. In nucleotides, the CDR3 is TGTGCCAGCAGTTTATTGGGGAACACTGAAGCTTTCTTT.

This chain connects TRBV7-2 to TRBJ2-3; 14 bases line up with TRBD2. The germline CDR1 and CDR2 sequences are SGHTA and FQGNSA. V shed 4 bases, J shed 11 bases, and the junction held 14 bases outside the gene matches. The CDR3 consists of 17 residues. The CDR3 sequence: CASSSSVRGLAGVEQYF. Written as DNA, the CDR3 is TGTGCCAGCAGCTCTAGTGTACGGGGACTAGCGGGAGTTGAGCAGTATTTT.

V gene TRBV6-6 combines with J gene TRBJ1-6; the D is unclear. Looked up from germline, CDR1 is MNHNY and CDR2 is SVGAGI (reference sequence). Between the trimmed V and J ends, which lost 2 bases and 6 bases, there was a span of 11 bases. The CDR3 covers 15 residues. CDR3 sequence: CASSYTSFSNSPLHF. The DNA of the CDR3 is TGTGCCAGCAGTTACACCAGTTTTTCTAATTCACCCCTCCACTTT.

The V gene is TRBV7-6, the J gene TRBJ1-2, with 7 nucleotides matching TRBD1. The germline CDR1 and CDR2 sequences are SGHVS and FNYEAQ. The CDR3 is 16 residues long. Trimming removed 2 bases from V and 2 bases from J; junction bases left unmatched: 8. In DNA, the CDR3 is TGTGCCAGCAGCTTATGGGCGCAGGGGGACAACTATGGCTACACCTTC. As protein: CASSLWAQGDNYGYTF.

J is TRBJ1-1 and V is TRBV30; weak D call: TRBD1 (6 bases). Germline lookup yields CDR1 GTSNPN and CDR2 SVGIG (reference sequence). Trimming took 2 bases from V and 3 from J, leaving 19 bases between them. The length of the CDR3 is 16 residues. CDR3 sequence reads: CAWSISRGGGDTEAFF. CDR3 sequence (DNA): TGTGCCTGGAGTATTAGTAGGGGGGGAGGGGACACTGAAGCTTTCTTT.

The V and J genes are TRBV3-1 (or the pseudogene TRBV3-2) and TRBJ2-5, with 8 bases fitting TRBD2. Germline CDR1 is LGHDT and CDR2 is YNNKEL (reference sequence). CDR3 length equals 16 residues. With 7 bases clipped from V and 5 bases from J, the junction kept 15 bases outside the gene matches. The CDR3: CASTDVASGYLETQYF. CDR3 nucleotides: TGTGCCAGCACCGACGTGGCTAGCGGGTATTTGGAGACCCAGTACTTC.

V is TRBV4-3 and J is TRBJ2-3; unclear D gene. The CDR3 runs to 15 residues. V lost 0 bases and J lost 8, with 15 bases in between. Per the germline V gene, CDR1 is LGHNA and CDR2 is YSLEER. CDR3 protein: CASSQDLLVVGTQYF. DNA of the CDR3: TGCGCCAGCAGCCAAGATCTGTTAGTAGTCGGTACGCAGTATTTT.

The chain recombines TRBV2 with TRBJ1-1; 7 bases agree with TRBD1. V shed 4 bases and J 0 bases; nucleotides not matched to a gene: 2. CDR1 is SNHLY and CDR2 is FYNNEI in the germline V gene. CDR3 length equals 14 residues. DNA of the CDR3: TGTGCCAGCAGTGCTACAGGGGTGAACACTGAAGCTTTCTTT. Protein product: CASSATGVNTEAFF. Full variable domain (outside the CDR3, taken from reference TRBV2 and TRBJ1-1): EPEVTQTPSHQVTQMGQEVILRCVPISNHLYFYWYRQILGQKVEFLVSFYNNEISEKSEIFDDQFSVERPDGSNFTLKIRSTKLEDSAMYFCASSATGVNTEAFFGQGTRLTVV.

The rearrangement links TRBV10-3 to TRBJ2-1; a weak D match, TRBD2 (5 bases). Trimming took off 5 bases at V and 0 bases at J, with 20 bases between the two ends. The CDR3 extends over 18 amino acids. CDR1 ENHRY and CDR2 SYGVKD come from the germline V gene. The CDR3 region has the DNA TGTGCCATCAGTCTCACACCCTCCCTAGCAGGCTCCTACAATGAGCAGTTCTTC. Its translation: CAISLTPSLAGSYNEQFF.